The clone carrying this TCR beta chain was counted once. CDR1 is SGHDT, CDR2 YYEEEE, per germline. The V gene lost 1 base and the J gene lost 10 bases, with 11 bases spanning the gap. CDR3 length equals 12 residues. The PCR had 60 Vbeta and 13 Jbeta primers. Produced via immunoSEQ multiplex PCR; TCRdb's table is partial and in-frame only. The repertoire holds roughly 190,000 clones, with 77% as singletons. The sample is drawn from a study of cytomegalovirus exposure and HLA in healthy donors. Study as a whole: The study placed around 85% of its approximately 360 genotyped donors in the Caucasian-associated ancestry cluster.

Sequencing was carried out using PBMCs. The TCR originated in a woman in her 30s in good health and CMV-seropositive. The gene calls are TRBV5-6 and TRBJ1-2; D might be TRBD1 (5 bases). This CDR3 is CASSLRRDPYTF. CDR3 nucleotide sequence: TGTGCCAGCAGCTTGCGCAGGGATCCCTACACCTTC. The full variable domain, with the rest looked up from reference TRBV5-6 and TRBJ1-2, is DAGVTQSPTHLIKTRGQQVTLRCSPKSGHDTVSWYQQALGQGPQFIFQYYEEEERQRGNFPDRFSGHQFPNYSSELNVNALLLGDSALYLCASSLRRDPYTFGSGTRLTVV.